Presented here are 8 T cell receptor beta chains from one specimen sequenced in a study of Graves' ophthalmopathy and Graves' hyperthyroidism. Amplifying from RNA transcripts, the study obtained TCR beta CDR3 regions. HTBI primers were used in a first-round RT-PCR, which preceded a second-round multiplex PCR. TCRdb reanalysed the multiplex PCR reads using MiXCR and keeps one entry per CDR3 protein. The sample holds approximately 160,000 distinct CDR3 sequences, 35% to 50% seen once. Source material: peripheral blood. Receptors were obtained from a man aged 25-40 years with Graves' ophthalmopathy.

This clonotype has ten or more counts. The V and J genes are TRBV13 and TRBJ2-5; 9 positions match TRBD1. V lost 5 bases and J lost 4; bases outside the gene matches: 8. The CDR3 is 15 residues long. Germline V gives CDR1 PRHDT, CDR2 FYEKMQ (reference sequence). Here the CDR3 reads CASSPRDRAPETQYF. CDR3 in DNA: TGTGCCAGCAGCCCCAGGGACAGGGCCCCAGAGACCCAGTACTTC. The full variable domain, rest sourced from reference TRBV13 and TRBJ2-5, is AAGVIQSPRHLIKEKRETATLKCYPIPRHDTVYWYQQGPGQDPQFLISFYEKMQSDKGSIPDRFSAQQFSDYHSELNMSSLELGDSALYFCASSPRDRAPETQYFGPGTRLLVL.

This clonotype came up many times. The J gene is TRBJ2-7, the V gene TRBV30, with a weak D call TRBD1 (5 bases). The CDR3 is 15 amino acids. V was cut by 1 base and J by 0 bases, with 13 bases left in between. Germline V gives CDR1 GTSNPN, CDR2 SVGIG (reference sequence). Here the CDR3 DNA reads TGTGCCTGGAGTGCAAGACAGTTCCCCTCCTACGAGCAGTACTTC. Its protein is CAWSARQFPSYEQYF.

The chain links TRBV7-6 to TRBJ2-7; D is uncertain. Trimming removed 5 bases from V and 2 bases from J, with 10 bases in between. Germline V lookup: CDR1 SGHVS, CDR2 FNYEAQ. CDR3 size: 13 residues. DNA for the CDR3: TGTGCCAGCAGCCCTGAGCTGACCTACGAGCAGTACTTC. This sequence encodes CASSPELTYEQYF.

The table lists this clonotype with a few counts. V is TRBV6-2 or TRBV6-3 and J is TRBJ2-7; 7 bases line up with TRBD2. The CDR3 is 15 residues long. The junction had 12 bases not matched to a gene; V was cut back by 5 bases and J by 5 bases. Germline V gene sequence: CDR1 MNHEY, CDR2 SVGEGT. CDR3 DNA: TGTGCCAGCAGTCGTTACGGCTGGGAGGGCGACGAGCAGTACTTC. It specifies CASSRYGWEGDEQYF.

This clonotype was observed a few times. The chain combines TRBV28 with TRBJ1-1; D uncertain. Germline loops: CDR1 MDHEN, CDR2 SYDVKM. The CDR3 contains 12 residues. The ends were cut back, 5 bases at V and 1 base at J, with 5 bases in the middle. The CDR3 DNA follows: TGTGCCAGCAGTGCCGAGAACACTGAAGCTTTCTTT. This sequence encodes CASSAENTEAFF.

The V and J genes are TRBV28 and TRBJ2-7, with D uncertain. Trimming pared 5 bases from V and 1 base from J, leaving 9 bases between. The CDR3 is 13 amino acids. Germline V CDR1 and CDR2: MDHEN, SYDVKM. CDR3 in amino acids: CASSVTSSYEQYF. The DNA of the CDR3 is TGTGCCAGCAGTGTGACAAGTTCCTACGAGCAGTACTTC.

This clonotype was seen at least ten times. The chain recombines TRBV7-8 with TRBJ2-7; TRBD2 matches at 9 bases. Germline lookup yields CDR1 SGHVS and CDR2 FQNEAQ. This CDR3 comprises 18 residues. J lost 0 bases, V lost 2 bases, and 11 bases had no gene match. CDR3 loop: CASSLFAGGLAASYEQYF. The CDR3 bases are TGTGCCAGCAGCTTATTTGCGGGGGGGCTAGCGGCCTCCTACGAGCAGTACTTC. Complete variable domain (other parts from reference TRBV7-8 and TRBJ2-7): GAGVSQSPRYKVAKRGQDVALRCDPISGHVSLFWYQQALGQGPEFLTYFQNEAQLDKSGLPSDRFFAERPEGSVSTLKIQRTQQEDSAVYLCASSLFAGGLAASYEQYFGPGTRLTVT.

The chain carries TRBV10-3 and TRBJ1-6; TRBD1 might be the D (5 bases). This CDR3 has 13 amino acids. Germline V lookup: CDR1 ENHRY, CDR2 SYGVKD. V was shortened by 11 bases and J by 7 bases, with 15 bases between the two germline ends. The chain's CDR3 is CAGTESKNSPLHF. The CDR3 region has the DNA TGTGCCGGGACGGAGTCGAAGAATTCACCCCTCCACTTT.